Listed below are T cell receptor beta chains from one sample, sequenced in a study of shared clonotypes between healthy human individuals. TCRdb's copy holds only in-frame clones and misses some; the assay was immunoSEQ multiplex PCR. The sample lists roughly 2 million clones; around 95% were seen once. The sample consisted of naive CD4+ T cells sorted from blood. These receptors all come from a man between 18 and 35 years old in good health. Each CDR3 is given with its conserved first and last residue. A D gene is named only where the DNA matches it firmly. Rows give clone size only sometimes, using once, few, many, or a class for an expanded clone.

>TRBD2|TRBJ2-1|15|TRBV30|.
CACAPTSGSFNEQFF
TGTGCCTGCGCCCCCACTAGCGGGAGTTTCAATGAGCAGTTCTTC
>.|TRBJ2-7|14|TRBV25-1|.
CASSVPGARGEQYF
TGTGCCAGCAGTGTACCCGGGGCCCGAGGGGAGCAGTACTTC
>.|TRBJ2-7|14|TRBV5-1|.
CASSLRQEAYEQYF
TGCGCCAGCAGCTTGAGGCAGGAAGCGTACGAGCAGTACTTC
>TRBD1|TRBJ2-7|15|TRBV7-2|.
CASSLRSDRGNEQYF
TGTGCCAGCAGCCTTAGATCGGACAGGGGGAACGAGCAGTACTTC
>.|TRBJ2-2|15|TRBV9|.
CASSPRAPGTGELFF
TGTGCCAGCAGCCCACGAGCCCCTGGCACCGGGGAGCTGTTTTTT
>TRBD2|TRBJ2-1|15|TRBV11-2|.
CASSRSGSGVNEQFF
TGTGCCAGCAGCCGTAGCGGGAGCGGGGTCAATGAGCAGTTCTTC
>TRBD1|TRBJ1-6|12|TRBV6-1|once
CASSASTGRLHF
TGTGCCAGCAGTGCCTCGACAGGGAGACTCCACTTT
>.|TRBJ1-2|13|TRBV28|.
CASKPPSPYGYTF
TGTGCCAGCAAACCGCCAAGCCCTTATGGCTACACCTTC
>.|TRBJ2-1|12|TRBV16|few
CASSQSAGQQFF
TGTGCCAGCAGCCAATCGGCGGGCCAACAGTTCTTC
>TRBD2|TRBJ2-4|18|TRBV25-1|once
CASSDSLAGGRGKNIQYF
TGTGCCAGCAGTGACTCCTTAGCGGGAGGACGGGGCAAAAACATTCAGTACTTC
>.|TRBJ1-5|13|TRBV10-3|.
CAITGSLDQPQHF
TGTGCCATTACAGGATCACTGGATCAGCCCCAGCATTTT
>.|TRBJ1-4|14|TRBV9|once
CASSIGVAVEKLFF
TGTGCCAGCAGCATCGGGGTTGCAGTTGAAAAACTGTTTTTT
>.|TRBJ1-1|14|TRBV27|.
CATRLGGARTEAFF
TGTGCCACCCGACTCGGGGGGGCGCGCACTGAAGCTTTCTTT
>.|TRBJ1-5|14|TRBV6-1|.
CASRHSHSNQPQHF
TGTGCCAGCAGACACAGCCATAGCAATCAGCCCCAGCATTTT
>.|TRBJ1-1|15|TRBV28|.
CASSPREGGWTEAFF
TGTGCCAGCAGCCCCCGGGAGGGAGGATGGACTGAAGCTTTCTTT
>.|TRBJ1-1|14|TRBV28|.
CASSLAGAKTEAFF
TGTGCCAGCAGTTTGGCTGGGGCGAAGACTGAAGCTTTCTTT
>.|TRBJ1-5|14|TRBV2|.
CASSINQNGQPQHF
TGTGCCAGCAGTATTAACCAAAATGGGCAGCCCCAGCATTTT
>.|TRBJ2-5|11|TRBV6-5|.
CASVGAKTQYF
TGTGCCAGCGTGGGAGCCAAGACCCAGTACTTC
>.|TRBJ1-1|14|TRBV10-3|once
CAISEDPMNTEAFF
TGTGCCATCAGTGAGGACCCTATGAACACTGAAGCTTTCTTT
>.|TRBJ2-5|12|TRBV5-8|once
CASSFVEETQYF
TGTGCCAGCAGCTTTGTAGAAGAGACCCAGTACTTC
>.|TRBJ1-2|15|TRBV4-3|.
CASSQEWESNYGYTF
TGCGCCAGCAGCCAAGAGTGGGAATCTAACTATGGCTACACCTTC
>.|TRBJ2-7|14|TRBV10-3|.
CAISNSRDGYEQYF
TGTGCCATCAGTAATTCTAGAGACGGGTACGAGCAGTACTTC
>TRBD1|TRBJ1-1|14|TRBV5-5|once
CASSWTGQNTEAFF
TGTGCCAGCAGCTGGACAGGGCAGAACACTGAAGCTTTCTTT
>.|TRBJ2-5|16|TRBV6-5|.
CASSSTSQGSRETQYF
TGTGCCAGCAGTTCCACCTCACAGGGTTCGCGGGAGACCCAGTACTTC
>TRBD1|TRBJ1-2|13|TRBV6-5|.
CASSLTGGSGYTF
TGTGCCAGCAGCTTAACAGGGGGTAGCGGCTACACCTTC
>.|TRBJ2-3|12|TRBV10-2|once
CASSYHRDTQYF
TGCGCCAGCAGTTATCACAGGGATACGCAGTATTTT
>.|TRBJ2-7|16|TRBV19|.
CASSTILNKVGGGQYF
TGTGCCAGTAGCACAATCCTTAACAAGGTTGGGGGCGGGCAGTACTTC
>TRBD1|TRBJ1-1|15|TRBV6-1|.
CASSKPGQGATEAFF
TGTGCCAGCAGTAAACCGGGACAGGGGGCTACTGAAGCTTTCTTT
>.|TRBJ2-1|14|TRBV2|.
CASLAAASYNEQFF
TGTGCCAGCTTGGCGGCAGCTTCCTACAATGAGCAGTTCTTC
>.|TRBJ2-7|16|TRBV7-6|.
CASSLGTSPFHHEQYF
TGTGCCAGCAGCTTAGGTACAAGCCCTTTCCACCACGAGCAGTACTTC
>.|TRBJ2-2|14|TRBV6-1|.
CASSVKTNTGELFF
TGTGCCAGCAGTGTCAAGACGAACACCGGGGAGCTGTTTTTT
>.|TRBJ2-7|15|TRBV18|.
CASSPGLGGRYEQYF
TGTGCCAGCTCACCAGGACTCGGAGGTAGATACGAGCAGTACTTC
>.|TRBJ1-6|15|TRBV2|.
CASSEGSAGYSPLHF
TGTGCCAGCAGTGAAGGATCAGCGGGATATTCACCCCTCCACTTT
>TRBD2|TRBJ2-3|19|TRBV2|.
CASRPLGLAGGSSTDTQYF
TGTGCCAGCAGGCCGCTAGGACTAGCGGGAGGGTCTAGCACAGATACGCAGTATTTT
>TRBD1|TRBJ1-2|15|TRBV4-2|.
CASSQDRTGPLGYTF
TGTGCCAGCAGCCAAGATCGGACAGGCCCTTTGGGCTACACCTTC
>.|TRBJ2-5|13|TRBV29-1|.
CSVDPGFGETQYF
TGCAGCGTTGACCCAGGCTTCGGTGAGACCCAGTACTTC
>.|TRBJ1-6|13|TRBV2|once
CASGTGNNSPLHF
TGTGCCAGCGGGACCGGGAATAATTCACCCCTCCACTTT
>.|TRBJ2-7|16|TRBV9|.
CASSIRQAARPYEQYF
TGTGCCAGCAGCATAAGACAGGCGGCCCGCCCCTACGAGCAGTACTTC
>.|TRBJ1-3|12|TRBV6-5|.
CASSSTGNTIYF
TGTGCCAGCAGTTCAACTGGAAACACCATATATTTT
>.|TRBJ1-2|14|TRBV5-8|.
CASSLEEGGYGYTF
TGTGCCAGCAGCTTGGAGGAGGGAGGCTATGGCTACACCTTC
>.|TRBJ2-1|15|TRBV5-3|.
CARSLHGSAYNEQFF
TGTGCCAGAAGCTTGCACGGGAGTGCCTACAATGAGCAGTTCTTC
>.|TRBJ1-6|16|TRBV11-2|.
CASSFATPLGDSPLHF
TGTGCCAGCAGCTTCGCGACTCCGTTGGGAGATTCACCCCTCCACTTT
>.|TRBJ1-1|14|TRBV6-6|.
CASTAGWRDTEAFF
TGTGCCAGCACCGCAGGGTGGCGCGACACTGAAGCTTTCTTT
>.|TRBJ1-2|14|TRBV28|.
CASSLKARSYGYTF
TGTGCCAGCAGTTTAAAGGCACGGTCCTATGGCTACACCTTC
>.|TRBJ1-1|13|TRBV6-1|once
CASNSDVPLGAFF
TGTGCCAGCAATTCCGACGTCCCCCTGGGAGCTTTCTTT
>TRBD2|TRBJ2-3|16|TRBV25-1|.
CASSVRLAGGADTQYF
TGTGCCAGCAGTGTAAGACTAGCGGGAGGGGCAGATACGCAGTATTTT
>.|TRBJ2-2|16|TRBV28|.
CASTSPAGQGYGELFF
TGTGCCAGCACCTCCCCGGCGGGGCAGGGGTACGGGGAGCTGTTTTTT
>.|TRBJ1-6|15|TRBV7-9|.
CARSLDSALTSPLHF
TGTGCCCGCAGCTTAGATTCGGCTCTCACCTCACCCCTCCACTTT
>.|TRBJ1-3|12|TRBV28|once
CASNGAGNTIYF
TGTGCCAGCAACGGGGCTGGAAACACCATATATTTT
>.|TRBJ2-7|12|TRBV30|.
CAWSVTGYEQYF
TGTGCCTGGAGTGTCACTGGCTACGAGCAGTACTTC
>.|TRBJ2-5|17|TRBV5-6|once
CASSFRTGLSGQETQYF
TGTGCCAGCAGCTTCAGGACGGGCCTCTCAGGGCAAGAGACCCAGTACTTC
>.|TRBJ2-3|16|TRBV10-3|.
CAISDPRGQTTDTQYF
TGTGCCATCAGTGACCCGCGAGGGCAGACCACAGATACGCAGTATTTT
>TRBD1|TRBJ2-3|15|TRBV7-2|.
CASSPQTGWTDTQYF
TGTGCCAGCAGCCCTCAGACAGGGTGGACAGATACGCAGTATTTT
>.|TRBJ2-3|13|TRBV19|once
CASRGQVPDTQYF
TGTGCCAGTCGGGGACAAGTTCCAGATACGCAGTATTTT
>TRBD1|TRBJ1-6|14|TRBV7-9|.
CASSLGGGVSPLHF
TGTGCCAGCAGCTTAGGAGGGGGCGTTTCACCCCTCCACTTT